Listed here is a single T cell receptor beta chain. Produced via immunoSEQ multiplex PCR; TCRdb's table is partial and in-frame only. Of about 83,000 clones detected, 90% to 98% appear once; the ten largest clones hold about 0.3%. The CDR3 covers 15 residues. V was pared by 2 bases and J by 4 bases, with 14 bases between. CDR1 and CDR2 (germline): SGHAT, FQNNGV. The sample is drawn from a study of technical replicates of blood from four donors. The sample was T cells isolated from PBMCs. This chain joins TRBV11-2 and TRBJ1-2; D remains unclear. This TCR was sampled from a human donor in good health. The DNA of the CDR3 is TGTGCCAGCAGCTTACAGGAGGGCCGCGGCTATGGCTACACCTTC. Translated, it gives CASSLQEGRGYGYTF.